The 25 T cell receptor beta chains reported below all come from one sample, sequenced in a study of blood T cell repertoires in COVID-19. This table comes from immunoSEQ multiplex PCR, and its TCRdb copy is limited to in-frame clones, with some not included. Found here are 200,000 to 300,000 clones, over 70% of them singletons; the top ten hold around 9.2%. What was sequenced was peripheral blood. The receptor set was obtained from a human donor in a cohort sampled during active COVID-19.

CDR3 in DNA: TGTGCCAGCACCCTAACTACAGATACGCAGTATTTT. This sequence encodes CASTLTTDTQYF. The chain is built from TRBV2 and TRBJ2-3; D is uncertain. The V and J ends lost 7 bases and 3 bases respectively, with 8 bases between them. The germline gives CDR1 SNHLY, CDR2 FYNNEI. This CDR3 has 12 amino acids. Combining the CDR3 with reference TRBV2 and TRBJ2-3 gives the whole variable domain EPEVTQTPSHQVTQMGQEVILRCVPISNHLYFYWYRQILGQKVEFLVSFYNNEISEKSEIFDDQFSVERPDGSNFTLKIRSTKLEDSAMYFCASTLTTDTQYFGPGTRLTVL.

CDR3 bases: TGTGCCAGCAGCGCTTCAGCGACAGATACGCAGTATTTT. Translated: CASSASATDTQYF. The chain combines TRBV5-4 with TRBJ2-3; D is unclear. Germline lookup yields CDR1 SGHNT and CDR2 YYREEE (reference sequence). The CDR3 consists of 13 residues. V lost 4 bases and J 3 bases, leaving 9 bases between the germline ends.

The gene calls are TRBV7-8 and TRBJ1-5, with unresolved D. CDR1 and CDR2 from the germline V gene are SGHVS and FQNEAQ. V gave up 4 bases and J gave up 0 bases, with 10 bases separating them. The CDR3 is 15 amino acids. Here the CDR3 reads CASSSELYSNQPQHF. CDR3 DNA: TGTGCCAGCAGCTCGGAGCTTTATAGCAATCAGCCCCAGCATTTT.

The gene calls are TRBV2 and TRBJ1-5; tentative D call: TRBD1 (6 bases). The V gene lost 6 bases and the J gene lost 6 bases, with 15 bases spanning the gap. The CDR3 has 14 residues. The V gene's germline CDR1 is SNHLY and CDR2 FYNNEI. Here the CDR3 reads CASSAQGLGQPQHF. In nucleotides, the CDR3 is TGTGCCAGCAGCGCACAGGGATTGGGTCAGCCCCAGCATTTT.

This clone was seen a handful of times. This chain connects TRBV19 to TRBJ2-7; 10 positions agree with TRBD2. Germline V lookup: CDR1 LNHDA, CDR2 SQIVND (reference sequence). The CDR3 length is 13 residues. The J segment lost 6 bases and the V segment lost 5 bases, leaving 4 bases of the junction unmatched. CDR3 amino acids: CASSPGLASEQYF. CDR3 in DNA: TGTGCCAGTAGTCCGGGACTAGCGTCCGAGCAGTACTTC. Variable domain in full (rest from reference TRBV19 and TRBJ2-7): DGGITQSPKYLFRKEGQNVTLSCEQNLNHDAMYWYRQDPGQGLRLIYYSQIVNDFQKGDIAEGYSVSREKKESFPLTVTSAQKNPTAFYLCASSPGLASEQYFGPGTRLTVT.

CDR3 coding DNA: TGTGCCACCAGCAGAGATCTACAGGGCCGCAATCAGCCCCAGCATTTT. Translating gives CATSRDLQGRNQPQHF. The rearrangement uses TRBV15 and TRBJ1-5; possibly TRBD1 for D (6 bases). This CDR3 spans 16 amino acids. In germline, CDR1 is LNHNV, CDR2 YYDKDF (reference sequence). Trimming left V 0 bases short and J 2 bases short, with 11 bases between.

The CDR3 region has the DNA TGTGCCAGCAGTTTAGGTTTTAGTTTAGCCGGTGAGCAGTTCTTC. Translation gives CASSLGFSLAGEQFF. The chain carries TRBV27 and TRBJ2-1; no clear D. Germline loops: CDR1 MNHEY, CDR2 SMNVEV (reference sequence). The CDR3 runs to 15 residues. Trimming removed 2 bases at V and 9 bases at J, with 17 bases between.

V and J are TRBV5-1 and TRBJ1-2; a possible D gene is TRBD1 (6 bases). Germline V gene sequence: CDR1 SGHRS, CDR2 YFSETQ. V lost 4 bases and J lost 2, with 12 bases in between. The CDR3 runs to 14 residues. The CDR3 loop is CASSPGTPNYGYTF. The CDR3 DNA reads TGCGCCAGCAGCCCCGGGACACCCAACTATGGCTACACCTTC.

The chain carries TRBV19 and TRBJ2-2; TRBD1 agrees at 7 bases. V lost 5 bases to trimming and J lost 4 bases; unmatched junction nucleotides: 4. The CDR3 runs 14 residues. Germline lookup yields CDR1 LNHDA and CDR2 SQIVND (reference sequence). CDR3 sequence: CASSVTGITGELFF. CDR3 in DNA: TGTGCCAGTAGTGTGACAGGGATCACCGGGGAGCTGTTTTTT.

This sequence joins TRBV7-2 and TRBJ1-6, with D maybe TRBD1 (5 bases). CDR3 length: 13 amino acids. The V and J ends lost 6 bases and 14 bases respectively, with 17 bases between them. Germline V gene sequence: CDR1 SGHTA, CDR2 FQGNSA. CDR3 in DNA: TGTGCCAGCAGTCGAGAGGGGAGGGGCACCCTCCACTTT. Translated, it gives CASSREGRGTLHF. The variable domain in full, with the rest retrieved from reference TRBV7-2 and TRBJ1-6, is GAGVSQSPSNKVTEKGKDVELRCDPISGHTALYWYRQSLGQGLEFLIYFQGNSAPDKSGLPSDRFSAERTGGSVSTLTIQRTQQEDSAVYLCASSREGRGTLHFGNGTRLTVT.

J is TRBJ1-2 and V is TRBV29-1, with 10 bases matching TRBD1. This CDR3 region has 12 residues. The J segment lost 4 bases and the V segment lost 4 bases, leaving 0 bases of the junction unmatched. Germline V lookup: CDR1 SQVTM, CDR2 ANQGSEA. CDR3 sequence (DNA): TGCAGCGTTGGGACAGGGGGCTATGGCTACACCTTC. It translates to CSVGTGGYGYTF.

This chain joins TRBV7-6 and TRBJ2-1; D not resolved. The V end was cut by 5 bases, the J end by 6 bases, with 23 bases between. In germline, CDR1 is SGHVS, CDR2 FNYEAQ. The CDR3 consists of 17 residues. The DNA of the CDR3 is TGTGCCAGCAGCCAGGCTCTCGCCAGGAACACCCTCAATGAGCAGTTCTTC. It codes for CASSQALARNTLNEQFF.

The CDR3 DNA is TGTGCCAGCAGCCATAAGAGGTTAGCGAATCAAGAGACCCAGTACTTC. This gives the protein CASSHKRLANQETQYF. V is TRBV5-6 and J is TRBJ2-5; weak D call: TRBD2 (5 bases). Germline V CDR1 and CDR2: SGHDT, YYEEEE. The ends were cut back, 4 bases at V and 2 bases at J, with 18 bases in the middle. This CDR3 has 16 amino acids. Full variable domain (outside the CDR3, taken from reference TRBV5-6 and TRBJ2-5): DAGVTQSPTHLIKTRGQQVTLRCSPKSGHDTVSWYQQALGQGPQFIFQYYEEEERQRGNFPDRFSGHQFPNYSSELNVNALLLGDSALYLCASSHKRLANQETQYFGPGTRLLVL.

V and J are TRBV19 and TRBJ1-5; D might be TRBD1 (5 bases). The V gene's germline CDR1 is LNHDA and CDR2 SQIVND (reference sequence). The CDR3 runs to 17 residues. V was clipped by 5 bases and J by 0 bases, with 17 bases between them. CDR3: CASSEWWGAHSNQPQHF. Here the CDR3 DNA reads TGTGCCAGTAGTGAGTGGTGGGGCGCACATAGCAATCAGCCCCAGCATTTT.

The chain carries TRBV9 and TRBJ2-5, with 8 bases matching TRBD2. V dropped 1 base and J dropped 1; count of bases not matched to a gene: 3. The CDR3 has 15 residues. Germline CDR1 reads SGDLS; CDR2 reads YYNGEE. CDR3 sequence: CASSVSGSPQETQYF. As DNA, the CDR3 is TGTGCCAGCAGCGTAAGCGGGAGTCCCCAAGAGACCCAGTACTTC.

V is TRBV7-6 and J is TRBJ2-3, with 14 bases that match TRBD2. Germline CDR1 reads SGHVS; CDR2 reads FNYEAQ. Germline trimming cut 5 bases from V and 1 base from J; bases unmatched to any gene: 2. This CDR3 has 16 residues. The CDR3, as DNA: TGTGCCAGCAGCCCGGGACTAGCGGGAGGCACAGATACGCAGTATTTT. Encoded protein: CASSPGLAGGTDTQYF.

The rearrangement links TRBV5-1 to TRBJ2-5; the match to TRBD2 covers 8 bases. The V gene's germline CDR1 is SGHRS and CDR2 YFSETQ. This CDR3 contains 17 residues. V lost 1 base to trimming and J lost 1 base; unmatched junction nucleotides: 9. The CDR3 loop reads CASSLYGGGGPQETQYF. For the CDR3, the DNA is TGCGCCAGCAGCTTGTATGGCGGCGGGGGGCCCCAAGAGACCCAGTACTTC.

The chain uses TRBV19 and TRBJ1-1, with D uncertain. Germline CDR1 LNHDA, CDR2 SQIVND (reference sequence). The CDR3 has 13 residues. The germline V and J ends were trimmed by 9 bases and 5 bases, with 16 bases remaining between them. CDR3 nucleotide sequence: TGTGCCAGCACTTGGGTTGGAGAAACTGAAGCTTTCTTT. Protein: CASTWVGETEAFF. Filled out from reference TRBV19 and TRBJ1-1, the complete variable domain reads DGGITQSPKYLFRKEGQNVTLSCEQNLNHDAMYWYRQDPGQGLRLIYYSQIVNDFQKGDIAEGYSVSREKKESFPLTVTSAQKNPTAFYLCASTWVGETEAFFGQGTRLTVV.

The gene calls are TRBV5-1 and TRBJ2-1, with TRBD2 matching 7 bases. Germline V gives CDR1 SGHRS, CDR2 YFSETQ. The V gene end was trimmed by 4 bases and the J gene end by 7 bases; junction bases not matched to a gene: 8. The length of the CDR3 is 14 residues. The CDR3 loop reads CASSEQPGGNEQFF. CDR3 nucleotides: TGCGCCAGCAGCGAGCAGCCGGGGGGAAATGAGCAGTTCTTC.

The chain is built from TRBV20-1 and TRBJ2-1; D remains unclear. Germline lookup yields CDR1 DFQATT and CDR2 SNEGSKA (reference sequence). CDR3 length: 14 residues. Between the trimmed V and J ends, which lost 3 bases and 0 bases, there was a span of 9 bases. The CDR3 reads CSASAYSSYNEQFF. The CDR3, as DNA: TGCAGTGCTAGTGCATATAGCTCCTACAATGAGCAGTTCTTC.

V usage is TRBV7-8 and J usage is TRBJ2-3; 8 nucleotides agree with TRBD2. V dropped 4 bases and J dropped 1; count of bases not matched to a gene: 7. The germline V gene encodes CDR1 SGHVS and CDR2 FQNEAQ. This CDR3 region has 16 residues. CDR3 DNA sequence: TGTGCCAGCAGCTCGGGGGGGGGATCTGGCACAGATACGCAGTATTTT. It specifies CASSSGGGSGTDTQYF.

The rearrangement links TRBV29-1 to TRBJ2-7; TRBD1 agrees at 10 bases. Germline CDR1 SQVTM, CDR2 ANQGSEA. Trimming removed 7 bases from V and 10 bases from J; junction bases left unmatched: 13. There are 13 residues in the CDR3. The CDR3 sequence is CSGSAGDRGPQYF. In nucleotides, the CDR3 is TGCAGCGGTAGCGCGGGGGACAGGGGCCCCCAGTACTTC.

The V gene is TRBV4-2, the J gene TRBJ2-1; maybe TRBD1 (5 bases). Trimming cost V 4 bases and J 9 bases, with 16 bases left between them. CDR1 is LGHNA and CDR2 is YNFKEQ in the germline V gene. This CDR3 comprises 14 residues. For the CDR3, the DNA is TGTGCCAGCAGCCGGAGTAGGGGCTCGGGTGAGCAGTTCTTC. This sequence encodes CASSRSRGSGEQFF.

The gene calls are TRBV2 and TRBJ1-1; D is unresolved. Looked up from germline, CDR1 is SNHLY and CDR2 is FYNNEI. The germline V and J ends were trimmed by 4 bases and 0 bases, with 9 bases remaining between them. The CDR3 has 14 amino acids. CDR3 in amino acids: CASSGGSVNTEAFF. CDR3 nucleotide sequence: TGTGCCAGCAGTGGCGGCAGTGTGAACACTGAAGCTTTCTTT.

The rearrangement links TRBV2 to TRBJ2-6, with TRBD1 matching over 10 bases. The germline V gene has CDR1 SNHLY and CDR2 FYNNEI. The CDR3 length is 18 residues. The V segment lost 5 bases and the J segment 0 bases; nucleotides outside the gene matches: 7. The CDR3 region is CASSRRDRGVSGANVLTF. The DNA for the CDR3 is TGTGCCAGCAGTCGCCGGGACAGGGGTGTCTCTGGGGCCAACGTCCTGACTTTC.